This TCR beta chain emerged from a study of technical replicates of blood from a few donors. V was cut by 7 bases and J by 0 bases, with 12 bases left in between. There are 14 residues in the CDR3. CDR1 and CDR2 from the germline V gene are SGHTA and FQGNSA. Libraries were prepared by immunoSEQ multiplex PCR; TCRdb keeps only in-frame clonotypes and omits some of them. Of approximately 79,000 clones listed, more than 85% are singletons. Material for sequencing was T cells isolated from PBMCs. This TCR derives from a human donor in good health. V gene TRBV7-2 combines with J gene TRBJ1-1; D is undetermined. CDR3: CASTLSVMNTEAFF. The CDR3 nucleotides are TGTGCCAGCACTCTAAGCGTAATGAACACTGAAGCTTTCTTT.